A single sample gave rise to the 29 T cell receptor beta chains below, sequenced in a study of early T cells in non-severe SARS-CoV-2 infection. TCRdb re-called the 5' RACE reads through MiXCR, storing one row per CDR3 protein. Of 40,000 to 45,000 distinct CDR3 sequences listed, 4.7% are singletons. The specimen sequenced was whole blood. All receptors come from an adult who was a healthcare worker with PCR-confirmed SARS-CoV-2 infection or an uninfected control (not recorded which).

The genes are TRBV19 and TRBJ2-6; maybe TRBD2 (5 bases). Germline lookup yields CDR1 LNHDA and CDR2 SQIVND (reference sequence). Trimming stripped 5 bases from V and 1 base from J, with 9 bases between. The CDR3 spans 15 residues. CDR3 sequence reads: CASSSRESGANVLTF. The DNA of the CDR3 is TGTGCCAGTAGTTCTAGGGAGTCTGGGGCCAACGTCCTGACTTTC.

This clonotype has ten or more counts. The CDR3 spells CASSPQGAGTEAFF. As DNA, the CDR3 is TGTGCCAGCAGTCCACAGGGGGCTGGGACTGAAGCTTTCTTT. This chain joins TRBV12-3 or TRBV12-4 and TRBJ1-1; 9 bases line up with TRBD1. With V trimmed by 5 bases and J by 5 bases, 6 bases remained unmatched. CDR3 length equals 14 residues.

This clonotype has a count of ten or more. The chain carries TRBV5-6 and TRBJ1-5; unclear D gene. V lost 0 bases, J lost 0 bases, and 7 bases lay in between. Germline values: CDR1 SGHDT, CDR2 YYEEEE. This CDR3 comprises 15 residues. CDR3 residues: CASSLVTHSNQPQHF. The CDR3, as DNA: TGTGCCAGCAGCTTGGTGACACATAGCAATCAGCCCCAGCATTTT.

CDR3 coding DNA: TGCGCCAGCACGAACCGACAGGGAACATTCGGGGAGCTGTTTTTT. Protein sequence: CASTNRQGTFGELFF. The rearrangement uses TRBV10-2 and TRBJ2-2, with TRBD1 matching 7 bases. There are 15 residues in the CDR3. CDR1 WSHSY and CDR2 SAAADI come from the germline V gene. The V segment lost 7 bases and the J segment 7 bases; nucleotides outside the gene matches: 12.

This chain links TRBV5-1 with TRBJ2-5, with a possible D match to TRBD2 (7 bases). This CDR3 spans 14 amino acids. V lost 5 bases, J lost 5 bases, and 16 bases lay in between. CDR1 is SGHRS and CDR2 is YFSETQ in the germline V gene. The CDR3 protein is CASSSTGGRETQYF. The CDR3 nucleotides are TGCGCCAGCAGTTCCACGGGGGGCCGGGAGACCCAGTACTTC.

This clonotype was recorded a few times. The CDR3 spells CASSSSRTFRGEDEQFF. For the CDR3, the DNA is TGTGCCAGCAGTTCATCCCGTACGTTTAGGGGGGAGGATGAGCAGTTCTTC. The chain is built from TRBV6-5 and TRBJ2-1; D may match TRBD1 or TRBD2 (6 bases each). The CDR3 has 17 amino acids. V shed 4 bases and J shed 8 bases, with 24 bases lying between them. Germline V gives CDR1 MNHEY, CDR2 SVGAGI.

There are many counts of this clonotype. The J gene is TRBJ2-7, the V gene TRBV6-6; a weak D match, TRBD2 (6 bases). Trimming shortened V by 7 bases and J by 0 bases, and 13 bases separated the two germline ends. Germline CDR1 is MNHNY and CDR2 is SVGAGI (reference sequence). CDR3 length: 14 residues. CDR3 nucleotides: TGTGCCAGCAAATTAGCGGCAAGCTCCTACGAGCAGTACTTC. It codes for CASKLAASSYEQYF.

This clonotype was counted many times. The chain is built from TRBV2 and TRBJ2-5, with D uncertain. Germline CDR1 reads SNHLY; CDR2 reads FYNNEI. Trimming removed 7 bases at V and 2 bases at J, with 17 bases between. The length of the CDR3 is 15 residues. CDR3 sequence: CASKVRLDFQETQYF. In DNA form, the CDR3 reads TGTGCCAGCAAAGTAAGGCTCGACTTTCAAGAGACCCAGTACTTC. The whole variable domain, filled in from reference TRBV2 and TRBJ2-5, reads EPEVTQTPSHQVTQMGQEVILRCVPISNHLYFYWYRQILGQKVEFLVSFYNNEISEKSEIFDDQFSVERPDGSNFTLKIRSTKLEDSAMYFCASKVRLDFQETQYFGPGTRLLVL.

This clonotype was observed at least ten times. This chain joins TRBV12-3 or TRBV12-4 and TRBJ1-2; 7 bases fit TRBD1. This CDR3 contains 14 residues. V gave up 3 bases and J gave up 9 bases; unmatched junction bases: 10. The DNA for the CDR3 is TGTGCCAGCAGTTTCAACTCGGACAGGATCAGCTACACCTTC. Translation gives CASSFNSDRISYTF.

This clonotype has at least ten counts. The chain combines TRBV10-3 with TRBJ1-2, with no clear D. V gave up 2 bases and J gave up 8 bases, with 9 bases separating them. The germline V gene has CDR1 ENHRY and CDR2 SYGVKD. The CDR3 totals 12 residues. In nucleotides, the CDR3 is TGTGCCATCAGTGAGAGTGGCGACGGCTACACCTTC. It is translated as CAISESGDGYTF.

This clonotype was found many times. V usage is TRBV5-1 and J usage is TRBJ2-5; 10 nucleotides agree with TRBD1. This CDR3 spans 17 amino acids. After removal of 4 bases from V and 2 bases from J, the junction contained 11 bases not matched to a gene. The germline V gene has CDR1 SGHRS and CDR2 YFSETQ. This CDR3 is CASSIGTGDMNQETQYF. Here the CDR3 DNA reads TGCGCCAGCAGCATCGGGACAGGGGATATGAATCAAGAGACCCAGTACTTC.

V is TRBV12-2 and J is TRBJ2-5; TRBD2 is taken as the D call from the table, unchecked against the DNA. TRBV12-2 is a recognized pseudogene. The CDR3 has 15 residues. The CDR3 coding sequence is TGTGCAAGTCGCTTCCTTCTAGCGGGCGCAGAGACCCAGTACTTC. Protein sequence: CASRFLLAGAETQYF.

Only a few counts were recorded for this clonotype. CDR3 coding DNA: TGTGCCAGCAGCTTCGCGGGGACGGACACAGATACGCAGTATTTT. It yields the protein CASSFAGTDTDTQYF. This rearrangement joins TRBV7-9 to TRBJ2-3, with D possibly being TRBD2 (6 bases). Between the trimmed V and J ends, which lost 3 bases and 2 bases, there was a span of 12 bases. Germline CDR1 SEHNR, CDR2 FQNEAQ (reference sequence). The CDR3 has 15 residues. The whole variable domain, filled in from reference TRBV7-9 and TRBJ2-3, reads DTGVSQNPRHKITKRGQNVTFRCDPISEHNRLYWYRQTLGQGPEFLTYFQNEAQLEKSRLLSDRFSAERPKGSFSTLEIQRTEQGDSAMYLCASSFAGTDTDTQYFGPGTRLTVL.

The chain links TRBV2 to TRBJ2-2; D unclear. In germline, CDR1 is SNHLY, CDR2 FYNNEI. The CDR3 has 13 residues. V was cut by 10 bases and J by 6 bases, with 15 bases left in between. The CDR3 DNA follows: TGTGCCACCCGGCCGTTCGGCCCCGGGGAGCTGTTTTTT. It codes for CATRPFGPGELFF.

A few counts support this clonotype. The chain joins TRBV7-8 to TRBJ2-2; a weak D match, TRBD1 (6 bases). Germline CDR1 SGHVS, CDR2 FQNEAQ. V lost 3 bases and J 1 base, leaving 9 bases between the germline ends. The CDR3 consists of 15 residues. Here the CDR3 DNA reads TGTGCCAGCAGCTTTCGGACAGAGAACACCGGGGAGCTGTTTTTT. This codes for CASSFRTENTGELFF.

Ten or more counts support this clonotype. V gene TRBV18 combines with J gene TRBJ2-5; D gene uncertain. The germline V gene encodes CDR1 KGHSH and CDR2 LQKENI. The V end was cut by 2 bases, the J end by 1 base, with 5 bases between. The CDR3 runs 13 residues. CDR3 sequence reads: CASSPSPQETQYF. CDR3 DNA: TGTGCCAGCTCACCATCCCCCCAAGAGACCCAGTACTTC.

J is TRBJ2-5 and V is TRBV29-1; D remains unclear. The CDR3 consists of 11 residues. The germline CDR1 and CDR2 sequences are SQVTM and ANQGSEA. The ends were cut back, 6 bases at V and 5 bases at J, with 10 bases in the middle. Here the CDR3 DNA reads TGCAGCGTCGCACGTGGGGAGACCCAGTACTTC. Translation gives CSVARGETQYF.

The rearrangement links TRBV18 to TRBJ1-1, with D possibly TRBD1 on 5 matching bases. Germline CDR1 is KGHSH and CDR2 is LQKENI. The CDR3 totals 13 residues. V shed 3 bases and J shed 4 bases, with 9 bases lying between them. The CDR3 DNA sequence: TGTGCCAGCTCACCGGGGCTGAGCACTGAAGCTTTCTTT. Protein product: CASSPGLSTEAFF. Looking up the rest from reference TRBV18 and TRBJ1-1 gives the full variable domain: NAGVMQNPRHLVRRRGQEARLRCSPMKGHSHVYWYRQLPEEGLKFMVYLQKENIIDESGMPKERFSAEFPKEGPSILRIQQVVRGDSAAYFCASSPGLSTEAFFGQGTRLTVV.

A few counts support this clonotype. The rearrangement uses TRBV27 and TRBJ1-2; D remains unclear. The CDR3 contains 12 residues. Germline CDR1 reads MNHEY; CDR2 reads SMNVEV (reference sequence). The V gene lost 6 bases and the J gene lost 4 bases, with 9 bases spanning the gap. The CDR3 DNA reads TGTGCCAGCAGGACCTTCTCCTATGGCTACACCTTC. It encodes CASRTFSYGYTF.

There are many counts of this clonotype. The chain carries TRBV28 and TRBJ1-5; D might be TRBD1 (6 bases). The CDR3 contains 15 residues. Per the germline V gene, CDR1 is MDHEN and CDR2 is SYDVKM. The V gene lost 7 bases and the J gene lost 3 bases, with 16 bases spanning the gap. This chain's CDR3 is CASNLMGADNQPQHF. For the CDR3, the DNA is TGTGCCAGCAACCTAATGGGGGCGGACAATCAGCCCCAGCATTTT. The variable domain in full, with the rest retrieved from reference TRBV28 and TRBJ1-5, is DVKVTQSSRYLVKRTGEKVFLECVQDMDHENMFWYRQDPGLGLRLIYFSYDVKMKEKGDIPEGYSVSREKKERFSLILESASTNQTSMYLCASNLMGADNQPQHFGDGTRLSIL.

This clonotype was observed a few times. The chain links TRBV29-1 to TRBJ2-5, with D tentatively TRBD1 or TRBD2 (5 bases each). In germline, CDR1 is SQVTM, CDR2 ANQGSEA. This CDR3 spans 14 amino acids. V shed 7 bases and J shed 5 bases, with 20 bases lying between them. The CDR3 nucleotides are TGCAGCGCCCACCTCTCGGGGCGAGGGGAGACCCAGTACTTC. Protein: CSAHLSGRGETQYF.

As to this clonotype: A much larger clone lies a single base off, so this may be a read error. This sequence joins TRBV7-2 and TRBJ2-2; D unresolved. Trimming took off 6 bases at V and 7 bases at J, with 3 bases between the two ends. CDR1 is SGHTA, CDR2 FQGNSA, per germline. The CDR3 spans 10 residues. CDR3 region: CASSIGELFF. The CDR3 region has the DNA TGTGCCAGCAGTATCGGGGAGCTGTTTTTT.

There are many counts of this clonotype. The CDR3 coding sequence is TGTGCCAGCAGTTTTCTCGAAAATACGCAGTATTTT. This encodes CASSFLENTQYF. The chain is built from TRBV12-3 or TRBV12-4 and TRBJ2-3; D is uncertain. Between the trimmed V and J ends, which lost 3 bases and 7 bases, there was a span of 8 bases. This CDR3 has 12 amino acids.

In this sample, this clonotype turned up a few times. V gene TRBV20-1 combines with J gene TRBJ1-1; 7 nucleotides agree with TRBD1. V gave up 3 bases and J gave up 7 bases; unmatched junction bases: 5. Looked up from germline, CDR1 is DFQATT and CDR2 is SNEGSKA (reference sequence). This CDR3 contains 12 residues. CDR3 sequence reads: CSARTGSYEAFF. Here the CDR3 DNA reads TGCAGTGCTAGGACAGGGAGCTATGAAGCTTTCTTT.

There are a few counts of this clonotype. V is TRBV7-9 and J is TRBJ1-4; 10 positions agree with TRBD1. The CDR3 extends over 15 amino acids. The V segment lost 4 bases and the J segment 5 bases; nucleotides outside the gene matches: 4. The germline gives CDR1 SEHNR, CDR2 FQNEAQ (reference sequence). The CDR3 bases are TGTGCCAGCAGCTCCAGACAGGGGGCAAATGAAAAACTGTTTTTT. Translation gives CASSSRQGANEKLFF.

This clonotype was observed many times. The rearrangement joins TRBV10-1 to TRBJ2-7, with 7 bases identical to TRBD2. Germline V gene lookup returns CDR1 WNHNN and CDR2 SYGVQD (reference sequence). Trimming removed 2 bases from V and 0 bases from J; junction bases left unmatched: 7. CDR3 size: 16 residues. In DNA, the CDR3 is TGCGCCAGCAGTGAGGGAATAGCGGGCAGCTCCTACGAGCAGTACTTC. The encoded protein is CASSEGIAGSSYEQYF.

There are many counts of this clonotype. The CDR3 loop reads CASNPRRANQPQHF. In DNA, the CDR3 is TGTGCCAGCAACCCTAGAAGGGCGAATCAGCCCCAGCATTTT. This sequence joins TRBV6-1 and TRBJ1-5, with D unclear. The length of the CDR3 is 14 residues. Germline-derived CDR1 and CDR2 are MNHNS and SASEGT. The V gene lost 7 bases and the J gene lost 4 bases, with 14 bases spanning the gap.

This clonotype was found a few times. This chain connects TRBV28 to TRBJ2-1; the D is unclear. The CDR3 is 13 amino acids. V shed 3 bases and J shed 7 bases, with 10 bases lying between them. Germline CDR1 and CDR2: MDHEN and SYDVKM. CDR3 protein: CASSFPPLNEQFF. The DNA for the CDR3 is TGTGCCAGCAGTTTTCCCCCCCTAAATGAGCAGTTCTTC.

Only a few counts were recorded for this clonotype. The J gene is TRBJ2-1, the V gene TRBV4-3; D may be TRBD1 or TRBD2 (5 bases each). V was trimmed by 1 base and J by 6 bases, leaving 13 bases between them. CDR1 and CDR2 from the germline V gene are LGHNA and YSLEER. The CDR3 length is 15 residues. The CDR3 here is CASSQGGSNFNEQFF. CDR3 nucleotides: TGCGCCAGCAGCCAAGGGGGGTCGAACTTCAATGAGCAGTTCTTC.